This TCR beta chain was retrieved from a study of T cells in Graves' hyperthyroidism and ophthalmopathy. From RNA transcripts, TCR beta CDR3 regions were amplified. First-round RT-PCR targeting the TCR CDR3 was performed with the HTBI primer set. One entry per CDR3 protein, called by TCRdb with MiXCR from the multiplex PCR reads. Of roughly 740,000 distinct CDR3 sequences detected, 16% appear once; the ten largest clones hold 8.4%. Germline V gene lookup returns CDR1 LGHDT and CDR2 YNNKEL (reference sequence). Trimming stripped 1 base from V and 4 bases from J, with 8 bases between. There are 15 residues in the CDR3.

This clonotype was obtained from a man younger than 35 with Graves' hyperthyroidism. This sequence joins TRBV3-1 and TRBJ2-6; D gene uncertain. The material sequenced was blood. The CDR3, as DNA: TGTGCCAGCAGCCAAGTCCTGAGGGGGGCCAACGTCCTGACTTTC. Its translation is CASSQVLRGANVLTF. Based on the CDR3 plus reference TRBV3-1 and TRBJ2-6, the full variable domain is DTAVSQTPKYLVTQMGNDKSIKCEQNLGHDTMYWYKQDSKKFLKIMFSYNNKELIINETVPNRFSPKSPDKAHLNLHINSLELGDSAVYFCASSQVLRGANVLTFGAGSRLTVL.